Listed here are 8 T cell receptor beta chains from one sample, sequenced in a study of cytomegalovirus exposure and HLA in healthy donors. A multiplex PCR was run with 60 Vbeta primers and 13 Jbeta primers. Sequencing was performed with immunoSEQ multiplex PCR; in TCRdb, only in-frame clones are kept and a portion is missing. Found here are roughly 190,000 clones, 74% of them singletons; the top ten hold approximately 2.8%. The sequenced sample was PBMCs. The origin of the receptors is a woman aged 25 to 45 in good health and CMV-seropositive.

The rearrangement joins TRBV10-1 to TRBJ2-7; 9 nucleotides agree with TRBD1. Germline CDR1 reads WNHNN; CDR2 reads SYGVQD (reference sequence). V lost 4 bases, J lost 5 bases, and 9 bases stayed unmatched. The CDR3 runs 15 residues. The CDR3 sequence: CASSASGTGTDEQYF. The CDR3 DNA reads as TGCGCCAGCAGTGCTTCCGGGACAGGGACGGACGAGCAGTACTTC.

The CDR3 region is CASNQGTYEQYF. The CDR3 bases are TGTGCCAGTAATCAGGGGACCTACGAGCAGTACTTC. V is TRBV19 and J is TRBJ2-7; D may be TRBD1 (6 bases). V was shortened by 7 bases and J by 2 bases, with 9 bases between the two germline ends. Germline loops: CDR1 LNHDA, CDR2 SQIVND (reference sequence). The CDR3 is 12 residues long.

The chain joins TRBV6-5 to TRBJ2-1, with no clear D. The CDR3 runs 13 residues. Per germline, CDR1 MNHEY and CDR2 SVGAGI. V was pared by 7 bases and J by 0 bases, with 7 bases between. CDR3 in amino acids: CASTPSSYNEQFF. CDR3 sequence (DNA): TGTGCCAGCACCCCGAGCTCCTACAATGAGCAGTTCTTC.

J is TRBJ1-1 and V is TRBV21-1. TRBV21-1 is shown as a pseudogene. CDR3 size: 16 residues. As DNA, the CDR3 is TGTGCCAGCAGCAAAGATACCGGGGCGGGGGACACTGAAGCTTTCTTT. Its translation is CASSKDTGAGDTEAFF.

The V gene is TRBV5-1, the J gene TRBJ2-7; D gene ambiguous. CDR1 and CDR2 from the germline V gene are SGHRS and YFSETQ. This CDR3 is 15 amino acids long. The germline V and J ends were trimmed by 0 bases and 2 bases, with 12 bases remaining between them. CDR3 sequence: CASSLVQANPYEQYF. The CDR3 nucleotides are TGCGCCAGCAGCTTGGTTCAGGCTAATCCCTACGAGCAGTACTTC.

This clone was picked up many times. The chain links TRBV5-4 to TRBJ1-1; D is possibly TRBD1 (5 bases). Germline V lookup: CDR1 SGHNT, CDR2 YYREEE (reference sequence). The V end was cut by 3 bases, the J end by 1 base, with 10 bases between. The CDR3 loop spans 14 amino acids. The chain's CDR3 is CASSYRNWNTEAFF. CDR3 in DNA: TGTGCCAGCAGCTACAGGAACTGGAACACTGAAGCTTTCTTT.

This clone was observed a few times. The CDR3 protein is CASSYRGDYEQYF. The CDR3 DNA reads TGTGCCAGCAGTTACCGGGGGGACTACGAGCAGTACTTC. The J gene is TRBJ2-7, the V gene TRBV6-5; the match to TRBD2 covers 7 bases. CDR3 length equals 13 residues. From germline, CDR1 is MNHEY and CDR2 SVGAGI. Trimming removed 2 bases from V and 3 bases from J; junction bases left unmatched: 1.

The V call is TRBV28, the J call TRBJ1-1, with a possible D match to TRBD1 (5 bases). The CDR3 runs to 13 residues. The ends were cut back, 3 bases at V and 6 bases at J, with 11 bases in the middle. From germline, CDR1 is MDHEN and CDR2 SYDVKM. CDR3 amino acids: CASSFGGSPEAFF. The CDR3, as DNA: TGTGCCAGCAGTTTTGGGGGGAGCCCTGAAGCTTTCTTT.